This is a list of T cell receptor beta chains from one sample in a study of T cell changes during pregnancy in multiple sclerosis. Sequencing was performed with immunoSEQ multiplex PCR; in TCRdb, only in-frame clones are kept and a portion is missing. The data contain some 100,000 clones, 94% of them singletons. The sample was peripheral blood, taken before pregnancy. All receptors derive from a female donor with multiple sclerosis, enrolled in a pregnancy study. The CDR3 runs from the conserved cysteine through the conserved F or W. D genes are given only for firm matches. Clone sizes are given selectively: once, few, many, or a class where the clone is expanded.

>TRBV18|-|TRBJ2-7|-
TGTGCCAGCTCACCCTTGGCTTCCTACGAGCAGTACTTC
CASSPLASYEQYF
>TRBV5-1|-|TRBJ2-1|once
TGCGCCAGCAGCTTGACAGGGCCGAGCTCCTACAATGAGCAGTTCTTC
CASSLTGPSSYNEQFF
>TRBV7-2|-|TRBJ1-1|-
TGTGCCAGCAGCTTCTCGCGGGGAGGGGGGCAAGCTTTCTTT
CASSFSRGGGQAFF
>TRBV7-6|TRBD2|TRBJ2-5|-
TGTGCCAGCAGCTTGGGGGGACTAGTCGTGGGAGAGACCCAGTACTTC
CASSLGGLVVGETQYF
>TRBV5-1|TRBD2|TRBJ2-1|-
TGCGCCAGCACCCCCTCTAGCGGATCCTACAATGAGCAGTTCTTC
CASTPSSGSYNEQFF
>TRBV12-5|-|TRBJ2-7|-
TGTGCTAGTGGTTTGTGGTCAGGGCAGTACTTC
CASGLWSGQYF
>TRBV27|-|TRBJ1-5|few
TGTGCCAGCAGTCCCGCGGGGGAGCCCCAGCATTTT
CASSPAGEPQHF
>TRBV5-4|TRBD2|TRBJ2-2|-
TGTGCCAGCAGCGAAGGACTAGCGGGACACACCGGGGAGCTGTTTTTT
CASSEGLAGHTGELFF
>TRBV7-2|-|TRBJ2-7|-
TGTGCCACCACTAGAGCCTACGAGCAGTACTTC
CATTRAYEQYF
>TRBV28|TRBD2|TRBJ2-1|-
TGTGCCAGCAGTTGGACTAGCGGGAGAATTGAGCAGTTCTTC
CASSWTSGRIEQFF
>TRBV2|-|TRBJ2-7|-
TGTGCCAGCACTCAGACTAGAAGCTACGAGCAGTACTTC
CASTQTRSYEQYF
>TRBV19|-|TRBJ1-1|-
TGTGCCAGTAGTCCTCAACCTCGGGGGACTGAAGCTTTCTTT
CASSPQPRGTEAFF
>TRBV5-5|-|TRBJ1-5|once
TGTGCCAGCAGCGTGGACAGTTATAACAATCAGCCCCAGCATTTT
CASSVDSYNNQPQHF
>TRBV7-2|-|TRBJ1-2|-
TGTGCCAGCAGCTTAAAGGGGATACCTAACTATGGCTACACCTTC
CASSLKGIPNYGYTF
>TRBV7-2|-|TRBJ2-1|-
TGTGCCAGCAGCTTAGCTTCCCTAGCGCACCCGAGCTCCTACAATGAGCAGTTCTTC
CASSLASLAHPSSYNEQFF
>TRBV9|TRBD2|TRBJ2-7|-
TGTGCCAGCAGCGACCCCACCTCCGGGGCGGGAGGTTCCTACGAGCAGTACTTC
CASSDPTSGAGGSYEQYF
>TRBV19|-|TRBJ1-5|few
TGTGCCAGTAGCCCCGGGGACATTGGCAATCAGCCCCAGCATTTT
CASSPGDIGNQPQHF
>TRBV4-2|TRBD2|TRBJ2-2|once
TGTGCCAGCAGCCAAGAAGGTGGCGGGAGGGGGTACACCGGGGAGCTGTTTTTT
CASSQEGGGRGYTGELFF
>TRBV19|TRBD2|TRBJ2-7|-
TGTGCCAGTAGTCGACTAGCGGGAGAGGGGGAGCAGTACTTC
CASSRLAGEGEQYF
>TRBV6-5|TRBD2|TRBJ2-3|-
TGTGCCAGCGGATCTGGGGGACTAGCGACAGATACGCAGTATTTT
CASGSGGLATDTQYF
>TRBV27|-|TRBJ1-2|-
TGTGCCAGCAATCCAGGTCCGGGCCCCCCGGGGGGCTACACCTTC
CASNPGPGPPGGYTF
>TRBV11-1|-|TRBJ2-3|-
TGTGCCAGCAGCTTAGCCTGGGGCAGGGGAGATACGCAGTATTTT
CASSLAWGRGDTQYF
>TRBV5-4|TRBD1|TRBJ1-2|once
TGTGCCAGCAGCGATCAGACAGGGAACTATGGCTACACCTTC
CASSDQTGNYGYTF
>TRBV7-9|TRBD2|TRBJ2-7|-
TGTGCCAGCAGCTCAACTAGCGGGAGGACCTACGAGCAGTACTTC
CASSSTSGRTYEQYF
>TRBV4-1|TRBD1|TRBJ1-5|-
TGCGCCAGCAGTCTACAGGGGGATACGAATCAGCCCCAGCATTTT
CASSLQGDTNQPQHF
>TRBV5-4|-|TRBJ2-7|-
TGTGCCAGCAGCGGAGGGCTCGAGCAGTACTTC
CASSGGLEQYF
>TRBV14|-|TRBJ1-1|-
TGTGCCAGCAGCCCGTGGACAGCTGAACAGCTCACTGAAGCTTTCTTT
CASSPWTAEQLTEAFF
>TRBV5-3|TRBD1|TRBJ2-1|once
TGTGCCAGAAGCTTGATGGCGGGGACAGGCCATGTCGGAGAGCAGTTCTTC
CARSLMAGTGHVGEQFF
>TRBV5-1|-|TRBJ1-2|-
TGCGCCAGCAGCTTTCAGGGGATGCCTTATGGCTACACCTTC
CASSFQGMPYGYTF
>TRBV19|TRBD1|TRBJ1-2|-
TGTGCCAGTAGTCCCCAGGGGGCCTATGGCTACACCTTC
CASSPQGAYGYTF
>TRBV4-1|TRBD2|TRBJ2-1|-
TGCGCCAGCAGCCGGACTAGCGGGAGTACCGCCTACAATGAGCAGTTCTTC
CASSRTSGSTAYNEQFF
>TRBV5-1|-|TRBJ1-1|-
TGCGCCAGCAGCTTGGCACAGCCAAACACTGAAGCTTTCTTT
CASSLAQPNTEAFF
>TRBV19|TRBD1|TRBJ1-5|-
TGTGCCAGTAGTCCCACCTTACCGACAGGGCCCGTCCGGCCCCAGCATTTT
CASSPTLPTGPVRPQHF
>TRBV5-1|TRBD2|TRBJ2-3|-
TGCGCCAGCAGCTCCGGACTAGCGGGAGGGCCAGGGACAGATACGCAGTATTTT
CASSSGLAGGPGTDTQYF
>TRBV5-4|-|TRBJ1-1|-
TGTGCCAGCAGCGAAAGGGACACCTACACTGAAGCTTTCTTT
CASSERDTYTEAFF
>TRBV28|-|TRBJ1-4|-
TGTGCCAGCATCGGACAGCGTGGAGGTGAAAAACTGTTTTTT
CASIGQRGGEKLFF